This entry describes one T cell receptor (beta chain). This clonotype is considered medium-sized (0.01 to 0.1%). The specificity of this receptor is unknown. No quality values exist for individual bases; no much larger clone is one base distant. The time point label of this sample denotes: 30 days after allogeneic hematopoietic stem cell transplantation. At 30 days after allogeneic hematopoietic stem cell transplantation, peripheral blood mononuclear cells were collected from the patients. The data stem from a study of regulatory T cells after allogeneic stem cell transplantation (dated by TCRdb to between 2017 and 2018). A note on the overall study: Patients were grouped by whether acute graft-versus-host disease developed within 100 days after stem cell transplantation. Fluorescence-activated cell sorting was used to isolate CD4+CD25+CD127- regulatory T cells from patient PBMCs. Conventional CD4+ T cells defined as CD4+CD25+/-CD127+ were also sorted and TCR-sequenced for comparison in the study. The regulatory T-cell TCR repertoire after allogeneic stem cell transplantation was compared between patients with and without acute graft-versus-host disease.

The investigation overall reported the following: None of the regulatory T-cell clones was shared across all patients, and no significant correlation was found between sorted cell numbers and the inverse Simpson index. The regulatory T-cell TCR repertoire was less diverse and more focused in patients without graft-versus-host disease than in patients with graft-versus-host disease. Top 10 regulatory T-cell clones occupied a significantly larger repertoire share in non-GvHD patients, suggesting expansion of presumably allo-specific protective clones. Because the patient sample size was small, the findings needed validation in a larger cohort. Diversity of the conventional CD4+ T-cell repertoire was not significantly different between patients with graft-versus-host disease and patients without graft-versus-host disease.

Reads for this sample came from an Illumina MiSeq. The SMARTer RACE cDNA Amplification kit was used to reverse transcribe the RNA, and the TCR beta CDR3 region was then amplified. RNA from sorted cells was extracted with the RNeasy Mini Kit. Illumina paired-end sequencing was used to sequence the TCR beta amplicons. The authors' analysis ran thus. MiXCR, VDJtools and the tcR R package were the tools used to analyze the TCR repertoire. Diversity was quantified with the inverse Simpson index, and clones were binned as rare, small, medium or expanded by repertoire proportion. Using fastp trimming at Q25 and MiXCR clonotype assembly, TCRdb reanalyzed the public sequencing data and kept in-frame beta chains. Records with the same CDR3 protein are collapsed into one entry carrying the most frequent genes and DNA. TCRdb assigned the V and J calls; the authors' analysis was not used. This sample gives 1,000 or so distinct CDR3 sequences in total; around 17% of them show up just once. 10% to 15% of the sample belongs to the ten largest clones.

The clonotype originates from a human patient who had an allogeneic stem cell transplant, so the T cells may come from the graft donor. The material sequenced was sorted CD4+ T cells from blood (whether regulatory or conventional is not recorded), taken 30 days after allogeneic stem cell transplant.

The bases are TGTGCCAGCAGCCACGGGACTAGCGACTCCTACGAGCAGTACTTC. It specifies CASSHGTSDSYEQYF. The sequence is built from TRBV13 and TRBJ2-7; 10 bases in between match TRBD2. The CDR3 starts with the cysteine, ends with the phenylalanine, and has 15 residues. CDR3 DNA is the only sequence kept; it has 45 bases, read in frame from the first base. The germline V gene (reference sequence) sets CDR1 to PRHDT and CDR2 to FYEKMQ. Germline trimming amounts to 5 bases on V and 0 bases on J, with 4 as the count of junction bases outside the gene matches.